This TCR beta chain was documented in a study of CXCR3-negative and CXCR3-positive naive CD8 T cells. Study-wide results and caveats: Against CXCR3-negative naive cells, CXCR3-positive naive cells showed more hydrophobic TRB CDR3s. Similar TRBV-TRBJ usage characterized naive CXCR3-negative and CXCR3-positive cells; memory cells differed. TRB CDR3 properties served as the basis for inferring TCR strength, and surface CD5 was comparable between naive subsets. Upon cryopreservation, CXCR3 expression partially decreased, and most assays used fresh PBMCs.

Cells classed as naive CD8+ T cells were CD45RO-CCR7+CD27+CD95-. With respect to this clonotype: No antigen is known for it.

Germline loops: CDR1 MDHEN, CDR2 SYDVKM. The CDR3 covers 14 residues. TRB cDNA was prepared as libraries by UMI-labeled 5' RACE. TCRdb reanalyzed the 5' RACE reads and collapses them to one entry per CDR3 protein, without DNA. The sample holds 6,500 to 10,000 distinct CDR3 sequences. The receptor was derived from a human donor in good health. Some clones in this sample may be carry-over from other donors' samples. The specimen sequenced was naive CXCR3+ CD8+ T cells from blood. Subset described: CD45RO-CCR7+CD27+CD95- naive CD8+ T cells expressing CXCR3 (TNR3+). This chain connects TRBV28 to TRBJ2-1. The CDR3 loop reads CASSVTRSYNEQFF.